A selection of T cell receptor beta chains follows, all from one sample in a study of blood T cell repertoires in COVID-19. The data were produced by immunoSEQ multiplex PCR, yet TCRdb's version contains in-frame clones alone and is incomplete. The sample carries about 65,000 clones, roughly 92% recorded once. Sequenced: peripheral blood. The source of these receptors is a man aged 65 to 85 with active COVID-19. CDR3s include the opening cysteine and the closing phenylalanine or tryptophan. A D gene is named only where the DNA matches it firmly. Only some rows state a clone size, as once, few, many or a class for expanded clones.

cdr3_length: 15
clone_size: .
d_call: .
j_call: TRBJ1-4
v_call: TRBV5-1
cdr3_nt: TGCGCCAGCAGCTTGGCCGGTCAGGGATATGAAAAACTGTTTTTT
cdr3_aa: CASSLAGQGYEKLFF

cdr3_length: 15
clone_size: .
d_call: .
j_call: TRBJ2-7
v_call: TRBV5-1
cdr3_nt: TGCGCCAGCAGCACAGCCGGGACAACGACCAACGAGCAGTACTTC
cdr3_aa: CASSTAGTTTNEQYF

cdr3_length: 17
clone_size: .
d_call: TRBD1
j_call: TRBJ1-1
v_call: TRBV19
cdr3_nt: TGTGCCAGTAGTATAGGCCGGACAGGGGTAGTACACACTGAAGCTTTCTTT
cdr3_aa: CASSIGRTGVVHTEAFF

cdr3_length: 14
clone_size: .
d_call: .
j_call: TRBJ2-7
v_call: TRBV27
cdr3_nt: TGTGCCAGCAGTTTATCGCAGGCCCCTGGCGAGCAGTACTTC
cdr3_aa: CASSLSQAPGEQYF

cdr3_length: 15
clone_size: .
d_call: TRBD1
j_call: TRBJ1-3
v_call: TRBV9
cdr3_nt: TGTGCCAGCAGCGGACAGGGGGCTTCTGGAAACACCATATATTTT
cdr3_aa: CASSGQGASGNTIYF

cdr3_length: 17
clone_size: .
d_call: .
j_call: TRBJ2-3
v_call: TRBV11-3
cdr3_nt: TGTGCCAGCACCAGAGGGAGGGGGGGCTCCCTCACAGATACGCAGTATTTT
cdr3_aa: CASTRGRGGSLTDTQYF

cdr3_length: 14
clone_size: .
d_call: TRBD1
j_call: TRBJ1-2
v_call: TRBV9
cdr3_nt: TGTGCCAGCAGCAGTGGGACAGGGTCGTATGGCTACACCTTC
cdr3_aa: CASSSGTGSYGYTF

cdr3_length: 15
clone_size: .
d_call: TRBD1
j_call: TRBJ1-6
v_call: TRBV28
cdr3_nt: TGTGCCAGCAGACAGGGGAGCTCCTATAATTCACCCCTCCACTTT
cdr3_aa: CASRQGSSYNSPLHF

cdr3_length: 15
clone_size: .
d_call: .
j_call: TRBJ1-5
v_call: TRBV3-1/TRBV3-2
cdr3_nt: TGTGCCCCTTGGGTGGGCTTAGGGGGCAATCAGCCCCAGCATTTT
cdr3_aa: CAPWVGLGGNQPQHF

cdr3_length: 15
clone_size: once
d_call: .
j_call: TRBJ1-5
v_call: TRBV27
cdr3_nt: TGTGCCAGCAGAATGTGGGCAGTCAGCAATCAGCCCCAGCATTTT
cdr3_aa: CASRMWAVSNQPQHF

cdr3_length: 17
clone_size: .
d_call: .
j_call: TRBJ2-6
v_call: TRBV15
cdr3_nt: TGTGCCACCAGCAGAGATAGGCGGGCCTCTGGGGCCAACGTCCTGACTTTC
cdr3_aa: CATSRDRRASGANVLTF

cdr3_length: 14
clone_size: .
d_call: TRBD1
j_call: TRBJ1-1
v_call: TRBV18
cdr3_nt: TGTGCCAGCCGAGGGACAGCAATTAACTCTGAAGCTTTCTTT
cdr3_aa: CASRGTAINSEAFF

cdr3_length: 15
clone_size: .
d_call: TRBD1
j_call: TRBJ1-5
v_call: TRBV7-2
cdr3_nt: TGTGCCAGCAGCATCGGGACAGACCCATGGACGTCCCAGCATTTT
cdr3_aa: CASSIGTDPWTSQHF

cdr3_length: 14
clone_size: .
d_call: TRBD2
j_call: TRBJ2-5
v_call: TRBV24-1
cdr3_nt: TGTGCCACCCAGATGGGGACTAGCGGGGGGACCCAGTACTTC
cdr3_aa: CATQMGTSGGTQYF

cdr3_length: 16
clone_size: once
d_call: TRBD1
j_call: TRBJ1-5
v_call: TRBV5-8
cdr3_nt: TGTGCCAGCAGCATGGACAGGGGAGGTCCGCTTCAGCCCCAGCATTTT
cdr3_aa: CASSMDRGGPLQPQHF

cdr3_length: 13
clone_size: .
d_call: TRBD1
j_call: TRBJ2-7
v_call: TRBV6-6
cdr3_nt: TGTGCCAGCAGTACGACAGGGTTCGACGAGCAGTACTTC
cdr3_aa: CASSTTGFDEQYF

cdr3_length: 14
clone_size: .
d_call: .
j_call: TRBJ2-1
v_call: TRBV6-5
cdr3_nt: TGTGCCAGCAGAACACGAGACAGTTACAATGAGCAGTTCTTC
cdr3_aa: CASRTRDSYNEQFF

cdr3_length: 14
clone_size: few
d_call: TRBD1
j_call: TRBJ1-2
v_call: TRBV11-2
cdr3_nt: TGTGCCAGCAGCGCGACCGGGACAGGGGGTGGCTACACCTTC
cdr3_aa: CASSATGTGGGYTF

cdr3_length: 19
clone_size: .
d_call: TRBD2
j_call: TRBJ2-1
v_call: TRBV19
cdr3_nt: TGTGCCAGTAGTACGAGGCTAGCGGGGGCCCGCCCCCCATCCAATGAGCAGTTCTTC
cdr3_aa: CASSTRLAGARPPSNEQFF

cdr3_length: 15
clone_size: .
d_call: .
j_call: TRBJ1-4
v_call: TRBV7-2
cdr3_nt: TGTGCCAGCAGCTTAGCAGGTCAGGGAAATGAAAAACTGTTTTTT
cdr3_aa: CASSLAGQGNEKLFF

cdr3_length: 15
clone_size: .
d_call: TRBD2
j_call: TRBJ2-5
v_call: TRBV7-9
cdr3_nt: TGTGCCAGCAGCTTACGCGGGGGGGAACAAGAGACCCAGTACTTC
cdr3_aa: CASSLRGGEQETQYF

cdr3_length: 15
clone_size: .
d_call: TRBD1
j_call: TRBJ1-3
v_call: TRBV5-1
cdr3_nt: TGCGCCAGCAGCTTGGGGACAGGGGTCGGAAACACCATATATTTT
cdr3_aa: CASSLGTGVGNTIYF

cdr3_length: 15
clone_size: .
d_call: TRBD1
j_call: TRBJ2-4
v_call: TRBV10-3
cdr3_nt: TGTGCCATCAGTGACCCGCGGGACAGGGCAAACATTCAGTACTTC
cdr3_aa: CAISDPRDRANIQYF

cdr3_length: 15
clone_size: .
d_call: TRBD2
j_call: TRBJ2-1
v_call: TRBV5-6
cdr3_nt: TGTGCCAGCAGCCAAGGGGACTACCGAGGCAATGAGCAGTTCTTC
cdr3_aa: CASSQGDYRGNEQFF

cdr3_length: 16
clone_size: .
d_call: TRBD2
j_call: TRBJ2-3
v_call: TRBV5-1
cdr3_nt: TGCGCCAGCAGCTCTCTAGCGGGGGGACCCACAGATACGCAGTATTTT
cdr3_aa: CASSSLAGGPTDTQYF

cdr3_length: 16
clone_size: .
d_call: TRBD2
j_call: TRBJ2-5
v_call: TRBV10-1
cdr3_nt: TGCGCCAGCAGTGAGTCGGGGACGGGGGGATTGGAGACCCAGTACTTC
cdr3_aa: CASSESGTGGLETQYF

cdr3_length: 15
clone_size: .
d_call: .
j_call: TRBJ2-3
v_call: TRBV5-1
cdr3_nt: TGCGCCAGCAGCTACTGGACGGGGGGCACAGATACGCAGTATTTT
cdr3_aa: CASSYWTGGTDTQYF

cdr3_length: 15
clone_size: few
d_call: .
j_call: TRBJ1-5
v_call: TRBV5-1
cdr3_nt: TGCGCCAGCAGCTTGACGGGTAGTAGCAATCAGCCCCAGCATTTT
cdr3_aa: CASSLTGSSNQPQHF

cdr3_length: 17
clone_size: .
d_call: .
j_call: TRBJ2-7
v_call: TRBV3-1/TRBV3-2
cdr3_nt: TGTGCCAGCAGCCCCTTTTACGGGGGTCACTTACTCTACGAGCAGTACTTC
cdr3_aa: CASSPFYGGHLLYEQYF

cdr3_length: 12
clone_size: .
d_call: .
j_call: TRBJ1-1
v_call: TRBV11-3
cdr3_nt: TGTGCCAGCAGCTTCAGGACAGACCAGGGTTTCTTT
cdr3_aa: CASSFRTDQGFF

cdr3_length: 15
clone_size: .
d_call: .
j_call: TRBJ2-2
v_call: TRBV19
cdr3_nt: TGTGCCAGTACCCACCGTCAGGGTAACACCGGGGAGCTGTTTTTT
cdr3_aa: CASTHRQGNTGELFF

cdr3_length: 14
clone_size: .
d_call: .
j_call: TRBJ1-6
v_call: TRBV27
cdr3_nt: TGTGCCAGCAGTTTTGGGGGCTTGAATTCACCCCTCCACTTT
cdr3_aa: CASSFGGLNSPLHF

cdr3_length: 13
clone_size: .
d_call: .
j_call: TRBJ2-7
v_call: TRBV9
cdr3_nt: TGTGCCAGCAGCATCGGGGTCCCCTACGAGCAGTACTTC
cdr3_aa: CASSIGVPYEQYF

cdr3_length: 13
clone_size: .
d_call: .
j_call: TRBJ1-1
v_call: TRBV7-2
cdr3_nt: TGTGCCAGCAGCTTATCATTGACAGGAGAAGCTTTCTTT
cdr3_aa: CASSLSLTGEAFF

cdr3_length: 15
clone_size: .
d_call: .
j_call: TRBJ2-4
v_call: TRBV11-2
cdr3_nt: TGTGCCAGCAGCTTGAGCGGGCTAGCCAAAAACATTCAGTACTTC
cdr3_aa: CASSLSGLAKNIQYF

cdr3_length: 13
clone_size: .
d_call: TRBD1
j_call: TRBJ1-2
v_call: TRBV6-5
cdr3_nt: TGTGCCAGCAGCCGAGGGACAGGGGTTGGCTACACCTTC
cdr3_aa: CASSRGTGVGYTF

cdr3_length: 13
clone_size: .
d_call: .
j_call: TRBJ2-7
v_call: TRBV18
cdr3_nt: TGTGCCAGCTCACGAGACAGTACCTACGAGCAGTACTTC
cdr3_aa: CASSRDSTYEQYF

cdr3_length: 13
clone_size: .
d_call: .
j_call: TRBJ1-1
v_call: TRBV19
cdr3_nt: TGTGCCAGTAGTAACCAGGGACTAGGGGAAGCTTTCTTT
cdr3_aa: CASSNQGLGEAFF

cdr3_length: 14
clone_size: .
d_call: .
j_call: TRBJ1-6
v_call: TRBV27
cdr3_nt: TGTGCCAGCAGCCTGGCGTCAGGGCTTTCACCCCTCCACTTT
cdr3_aa: CASSLASGLSPLHF

cdr3_length: 15
clone_size: .
d_call: TRBD1
j_call: TRBJ1-1
v_call: TRBV4-1
cdr3_nt: TGCGCCAGCAGCCAAGATCGTTGGACAGGCCGCGGAGCTTTCTTT
cdr3_aa: CASSQDRWTGRGAFF

cdr3_length: 15
clone_size: .
d_call: .
j_call: TRBJ1-2
v_call: TRBV4-1
cdr3_nt: TGCGCCAGCAGCCCCGGACAGAGTATTAACTATGGCTACACCTTC
cdr3_aa: CASSPGQSINYGYTF